This entry is about one T cell receptor (beta chain). No antigen is known for it. This specimen belongs to a study of T cells in Graves' hyperthyroidism and ophthalmopathy. General study results and limits: Most clonotypes expanded in the thyroid (above 0.001) were also present in blood.

Amplified regions were TCR beta CDR3 sequences from RNA transcripts. An initial round of RT-PCR targeting the TCR CDR3 relied on the HTBI primer set. TCRdb redid the calling of the multiplex PCR reads with MiXCR, one entry per CDR3 protein. The sample has under 350,000 distinct CDR3 sequences, 17% seen once. Clinical symptoms, serum thyroxine, TRAb, thyroid ultrasound and orbital computed tomography informed diagnoses. Trimming removed 3 bases at V and 1 base at J, with 16 bases between. Germline V lookup: CDR1 KGHSH, CDR2 LQKENI. CDR3 length: 17 amino acids. The clonotype comes from a woman between 55 and 75 years old with Graves' ophthalmopathy. Material: blood. J is TRBJ1-5 and V is TRBV18, with D possibly TRBD1 on 6 matching bases. CDR3 in DNA: TGTGCCAGCTCACCGGGCACAGGGAGCATAAGCAATCAGCCCCAGCATTTT. Residues: CASSPGTGSISNQPQHF.